Listed below are T cell receptor beta chains from one sample, sequenced in a study of blood T cell repertoires in COVID-19. The data were produced by immunoSEQ multiplex PCR, yet TCRdb's version contains in-frame clones alone and is incomplete. The sample holds around 38,000 clones; 89% are singletons and the top ten take roughly 6.2%. The sequencing sample was made of peripheral blood. All receptors derive from a human donor in a cohort sampled during active COVID-19. Each CDR3 is given with its conserved first and last residue. Size values are once, few and many counts, or a class for expanded clones, and some rows have none.

-	TRBJ1-3	TRBV7-2	CASSLDPGVGNTIYF
-	TRBJ2-7	TRBV7-8	CASSLLDRANYEQYF
-	TRBJ1-3	TRBV7-2	CASRGGGGTGNTIYF
-	TRBJ2-3	TRBV29-1	CSVVGGSSTDTQYF
once	TRBJ2-5	TRBV2	CASSEYAGSETQYF
few	TRBJ2-5	TRBV5-1	CASSQDSGRPETQYF
-	TRBJ1-2	TRBV29-1	CSVPGTGAYTF
-	TRBJ2-3	TRBV9	CASSSMTSGDTDTQYF
-	TRBJ1-5	TRBV28	CASSSLAGGNQPQHF
-	TRBJ1-1	TRBV11-3	CASSLDTAAEAFF
once	TRBJ2-1	TRBV6-5	CASSSGTSGSYNEQFF
-	TRBJ2-1	TRBV7-2	CASSLARTGIYNEQFF
-	TRBJ2-3	TRBV29-1	CSVESTSGRYNPDTQYF
-	TRBJ2-7	TRBV7-9	CASSPRSATGAEQYF
-	TRBJ1-2	TRBV4-2	CASSLLEQGFNGYTF
-	TRBJ2-3	TRBV27	CASSLVSTDTQYF
-	TRBJ2-5	TRBV5-6	CASSLGLALTGAQYF
-	TRBJ2-1	TRBV9	CASSVRLGLDSDEQFF
few	TRBJ1-2	TRBV7-8	CASSASQGALRGYTF
-	TRBJ2-4	TRBV27	CASSLITGVGKNIQYF
-	TRBJ2-7	TRBV4-2	CASSPRASSYEQYF
once	TRBJ2-5	TRBV5-5	CASSFSSGIQETQYF
-	TRBJ2-5	TRBV5-1	CASSLVGEETQYF
few	TRBJ1-5	TRBV7-8	CASSSREGNQPQHF
-	TRBJ1-1	TRBV6-2/TRBV6-3	CASSAGTGGGEAFF